The sequence of this T cell receptor beta chain was determined in a study of somatic mutations in cytotoxic T cells in rheumatoid arthritis. Across the whole study: Using a FACSAria II or Sony SH800, a portion of the V beta antibody-stained T-cell populations were flow-sorted at nearly 100% purity, and among those populations were V beta1+ cells that were then sequenced for TCRB. Study conclusions and caveats: Rheumatoid arthritis patients and age-matched healthy controls showed no significant difference in CD8+ T-cell clonality.

CDR3 length: 12 residues. The V and J ends lost 7 bases and 4 bases respectively, with 11 bases between them. Germline assignment: CDR1 ENHRY and CDR2 SYGVKD. This clone has just a few counts. Its antigen is as yet unknown. Here immunoSEQ multiplex PCR was the method, and the copy in TCRdb shows in-frame clones only, minus some. This table has roughly 10,000 clones, approximately 91% appearing once. The sequence came from a woman aged 18-29 years with rheumatoid arthritis. The chain employs TRBV10-3 and TRBJ2-7, with D possibly TRBD2 on 6 matching bases. The sample comprised CD4+ T cells sorted from blood. CDR3 sequence reads: CAIKASAYEQYF. The CDR3 DNA reads as TGTGCCATCAAGGCTAGCGCTTACGAGCAGTACTTC.